The T cell receptor beta chain described here comes from a study of T cell repertoires in aging, cancer and after chemotherapy. General study findings and limits: Median generation probability rose over the chemotherapy interval in each cancer cohort, suggesting rebound thymic output. Healthy donors lost TCR diversity with age mainly through richness, cancer patients through richness and evenness. Age-matched healthy donors had significantly more diverse, less clonal blood TCR repertoires than untreated cancer patients.

The CDR3 runs 15 residues. The germline CDR1 and CDR2 sequences are SQVTM and ANQGSEA. V gave up 4 bases and J gave up 5 bases; unmatched junction bases: 13. TRB rearrangements spanning V, D and J were amplified using mixed TRB-A/B primers. TCRdb independently ran MiXCR on the multiplex PCR reads; one entry per CDR3 protein. The sample contains thousands of distinct CDR3 sequences, around 30% of which appear only once. The template was genomic DNA from peripheral blood, not RNA. A single count supports this clonotype. Its antigen remains unknown. A much bigger clone sits one base away, suggesting this may be a read error.

The V and J genes are TRBV29-1 and TRBJ1-2; 7 nucleotides match TRBD1. The receptor's source is a human donor with a blood cancer. The donor label of this sample is uncertain. Sequenced input: blood. CDR3 bases: TGCAGCGTTGCGTCCCCGGGACAGAGGATTTATGGCTACACCTTC. This codes for CSVASPGQRIYGYTF.